The source of this T cell receptor beta chain is a study of T cell changes during pregnancy in multiple sclerosis. TCRdb's copy holds only in-frame clones and misses some; the assay was immunoSEQ multiplex PCR. The table records roughly 100,000 clones, around 90% of them present only once. The CDR3 has 15 amino acids. V was pared by 6 bases and J by 0 bases, with 15 bases between. Germline CDR1 and CDR2: MDHEN and SYDVKM. The TCR sequence derives from a female donor with multiple sclerosis, enrolled in a pregnancy study. Here the sequenced sample was peripheral blood, taken after pregnancy. The V and J genes are TRBV28 and TRBJ2-7, with D possibly TRBD1 on 6 matching bases. CDR3: CASSPGRDNSYEQYF. DNA of the CDR3: TGTGCCAGCAGCCCTGGTCGGGACAACTCCTACGAGCAGTACTTC.